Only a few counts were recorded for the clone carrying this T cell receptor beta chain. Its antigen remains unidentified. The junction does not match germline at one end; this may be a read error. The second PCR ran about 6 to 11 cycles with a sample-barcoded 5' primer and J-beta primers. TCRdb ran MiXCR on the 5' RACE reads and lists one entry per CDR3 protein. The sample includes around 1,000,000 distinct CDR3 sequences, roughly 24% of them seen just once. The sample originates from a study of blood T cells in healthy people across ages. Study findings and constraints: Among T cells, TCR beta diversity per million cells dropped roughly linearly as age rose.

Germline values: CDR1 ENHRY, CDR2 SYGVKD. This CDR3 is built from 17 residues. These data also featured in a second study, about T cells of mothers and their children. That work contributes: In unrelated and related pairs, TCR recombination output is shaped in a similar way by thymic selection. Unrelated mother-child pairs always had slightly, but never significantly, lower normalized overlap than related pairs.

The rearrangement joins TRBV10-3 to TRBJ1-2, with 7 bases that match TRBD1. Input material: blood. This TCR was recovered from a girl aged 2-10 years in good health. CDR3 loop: CAISESLGGGNPYGHTF. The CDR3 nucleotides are TGTGCCATCAGTGAGTCGCTTGGAGGGGGCAATCCCTATGGCCACACCTTC.